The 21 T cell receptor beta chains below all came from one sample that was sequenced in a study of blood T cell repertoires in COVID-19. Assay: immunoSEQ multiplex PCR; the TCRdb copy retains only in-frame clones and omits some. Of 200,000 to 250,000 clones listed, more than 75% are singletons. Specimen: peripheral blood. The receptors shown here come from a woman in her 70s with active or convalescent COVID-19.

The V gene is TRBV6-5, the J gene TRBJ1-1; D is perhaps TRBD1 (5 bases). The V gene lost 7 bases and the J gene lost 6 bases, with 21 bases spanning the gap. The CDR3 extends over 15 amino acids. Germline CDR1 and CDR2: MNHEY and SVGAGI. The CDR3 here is CASNRGRAIGSEAFF. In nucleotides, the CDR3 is TGTGCCAGCAACCGGGGGAGAGCAATCGGCTCTGAAGCTTTCTTT.

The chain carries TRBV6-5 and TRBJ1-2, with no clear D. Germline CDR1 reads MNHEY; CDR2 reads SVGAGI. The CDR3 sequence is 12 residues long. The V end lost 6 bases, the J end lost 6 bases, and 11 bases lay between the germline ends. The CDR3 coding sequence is TGTGCCAGCAGGGCGGGGTCCCATGGCTACACCTTC. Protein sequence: CASRAGSHGYTF.

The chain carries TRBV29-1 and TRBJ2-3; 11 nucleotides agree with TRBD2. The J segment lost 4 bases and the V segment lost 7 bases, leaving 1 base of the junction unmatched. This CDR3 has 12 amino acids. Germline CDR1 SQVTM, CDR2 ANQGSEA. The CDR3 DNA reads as TGCAGCGGGGGACTAGCGGCAGATACGCAGTATTTT. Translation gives CSGGLAADTQYF.

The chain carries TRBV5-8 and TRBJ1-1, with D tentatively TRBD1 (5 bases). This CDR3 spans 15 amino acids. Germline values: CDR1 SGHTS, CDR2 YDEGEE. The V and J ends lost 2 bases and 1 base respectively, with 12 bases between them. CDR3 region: CASSLRMGPNTEAFF. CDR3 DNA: TGTGCCAGCAGCTTACGAATGGGGCCGAACACTGAAGCTTTCTTT.

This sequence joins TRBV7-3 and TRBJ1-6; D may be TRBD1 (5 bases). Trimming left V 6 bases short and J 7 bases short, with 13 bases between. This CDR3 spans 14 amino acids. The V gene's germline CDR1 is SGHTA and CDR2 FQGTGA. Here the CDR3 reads CASRSYQGNSPLHF. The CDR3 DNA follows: TGTGCCAGCAGGTCTTATCAGGGAAATTCACCCCTCCACTTT. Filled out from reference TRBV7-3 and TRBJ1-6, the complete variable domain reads GAGVSQTPSNKVTEKGKYVELRCDPISGHTALYWYRQSLGQGPEFLIYFQGTGAADDSGLPNDRFFAVRPEGSVSTLKIQRTERGDSAVYLCASRSYQGNSPLHFGNGTRLTVT.

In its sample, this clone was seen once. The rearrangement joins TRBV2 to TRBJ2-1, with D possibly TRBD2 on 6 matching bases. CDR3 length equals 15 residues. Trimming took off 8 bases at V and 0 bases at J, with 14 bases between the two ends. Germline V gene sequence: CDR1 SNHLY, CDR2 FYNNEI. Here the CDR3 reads CASQGAGSSYNEQFF. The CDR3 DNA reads TGTGCCAGCCAAGGGGCGGGAAGCTCCTACAATGAGCAGTTCTTC.

The CDR3 DNA sequence: TGTGCCAGCAGTTATTATCGGGGGGCCAGGAACACTGAAGCTTTCTTT. Translated: CASSYYRGARNTEAFF. V and J are TRBV6-5 and TRBJ1-1; D might be TRBD1 (6 bases). The V end was cut by 3 bases, the J end by 1 base, with 15 bases between. CDR3 length: 16 amino acids. The germline V gene encodes CDR1 MNHEY and CDR2 SVGAGI.

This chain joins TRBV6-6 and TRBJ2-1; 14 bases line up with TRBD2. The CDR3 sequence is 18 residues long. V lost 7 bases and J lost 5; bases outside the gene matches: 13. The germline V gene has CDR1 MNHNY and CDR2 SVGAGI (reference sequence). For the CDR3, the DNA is TGTGCCAGCAATCGACTAGCGGGGGGGTTGGTATTCAACAATGAGCAGTTCTTC. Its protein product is CASNRLAGGLVFNNEQFF.

The CDR3 DNA reads as TGTGCCAGCAGCTTAGTCTCCCCGGGGTATGAAGCTTTCTTT. Amino acids: CASSLVSPGYEAFF. The chain combines TRBV7-9 with TRBJ1-1, with D hard to call. Germline CDR1 is SEHNR and CDR2 is FQNEAQ (reference sequence). CDR3 length: 14 amino acids. Trimming removed 1 base from V and 7 bases from J, with 13 bases in between.

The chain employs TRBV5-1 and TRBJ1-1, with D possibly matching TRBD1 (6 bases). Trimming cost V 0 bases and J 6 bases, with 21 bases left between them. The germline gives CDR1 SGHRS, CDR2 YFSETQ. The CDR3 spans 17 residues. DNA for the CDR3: TGCGCCAGCAGCTTGGATCCAGCACAGGGAAGAAGGTCTGAAGCTTTCTTT. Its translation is CASSLDPAQGRRSEAFF. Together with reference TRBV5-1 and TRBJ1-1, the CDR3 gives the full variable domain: KAGVTQTPRYLIKTRGQQVTLSCSPISGHRSVSWYQQTPGQGLQFLFEYFSETQRNKGNFPGRFSGRQFSNSRSEMNVSTLELGDSALYLCASSLDPAQGRRSEAFFGQGTRLTVV.

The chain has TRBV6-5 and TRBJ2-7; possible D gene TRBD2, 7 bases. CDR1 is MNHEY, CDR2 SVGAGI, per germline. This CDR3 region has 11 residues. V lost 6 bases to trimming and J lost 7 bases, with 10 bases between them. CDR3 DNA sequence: TGTGCCAGCAGGGGGGGGCGGGAGCAGTACTTC. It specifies CASRGGREQYF.

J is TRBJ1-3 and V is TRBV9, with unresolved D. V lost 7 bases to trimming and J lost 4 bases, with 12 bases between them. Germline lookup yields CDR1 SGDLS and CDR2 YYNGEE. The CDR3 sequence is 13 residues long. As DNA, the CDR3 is TGTGCCAGCTCAGGTGATCAAGGAAACACCATATATTTT. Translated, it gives CASSGDQGNTIYF.

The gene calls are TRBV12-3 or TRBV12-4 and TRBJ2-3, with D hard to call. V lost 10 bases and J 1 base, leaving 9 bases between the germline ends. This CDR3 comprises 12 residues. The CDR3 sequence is CATSTGTDTQYF. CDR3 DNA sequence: TGTGCCACCTCGACTGGCACAGATACGCAGTATTTT.

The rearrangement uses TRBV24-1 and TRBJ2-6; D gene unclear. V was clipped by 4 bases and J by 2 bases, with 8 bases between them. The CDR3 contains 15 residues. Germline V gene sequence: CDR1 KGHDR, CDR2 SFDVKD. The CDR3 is CATSDPLAGANVLTF. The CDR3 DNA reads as TGTGCCACCAGTGACCCTCTAGCTGGGGCCAACGTCCTGACTTTC.

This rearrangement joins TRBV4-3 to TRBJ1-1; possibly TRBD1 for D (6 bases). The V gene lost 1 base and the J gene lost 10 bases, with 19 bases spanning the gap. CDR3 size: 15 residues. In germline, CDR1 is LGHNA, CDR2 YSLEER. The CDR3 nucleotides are TGCGCCAGCAGCCAAGGGGACGATTCCGCCAGGGGAGCTTTCTTT. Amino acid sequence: CASSQGDDSARGAFF.

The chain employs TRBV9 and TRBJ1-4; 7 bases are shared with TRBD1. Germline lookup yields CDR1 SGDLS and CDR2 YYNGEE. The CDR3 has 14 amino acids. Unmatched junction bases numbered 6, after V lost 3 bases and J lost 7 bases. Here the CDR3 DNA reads TGTGCCAGCAGCGATCGACCAGGGGGTGAAAAACTGTTTTTT. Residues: CASSDRPGGEKLFF.

This CDR3 is CASSLQRGVYEQFF. In nucleotides, the CDR3 is TGTGCCAGCAGCTTACAGCGGGGGGTGTATGAGCAGTTCTTC. The rearrangement joins TRBV7-8 to TRBJ2-1, with 9 bases aligning to TRBD2. The CDR3 covers 14 residues. Germline V gives CDR1 SGHVS, CDR2 FQNEAQ. Trimming at V came to 2 bases and at J to 8 bases, leaving 4 bases not matched to a gene.

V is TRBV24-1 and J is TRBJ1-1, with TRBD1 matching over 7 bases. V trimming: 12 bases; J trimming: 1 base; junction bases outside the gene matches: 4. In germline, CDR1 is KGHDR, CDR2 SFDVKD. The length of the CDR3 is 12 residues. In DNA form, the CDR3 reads TGTGCCGTCCGGACAGGGAACACTGAAGCTTTCTTT. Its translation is CAVRTGNTEAFF.

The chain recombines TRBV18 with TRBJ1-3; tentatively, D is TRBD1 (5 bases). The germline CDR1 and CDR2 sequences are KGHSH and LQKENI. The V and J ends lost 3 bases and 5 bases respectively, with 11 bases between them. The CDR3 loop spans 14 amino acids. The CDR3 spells CASSPRRDRNTIYF. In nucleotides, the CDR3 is TGTGCCAGCTCACCCAGGCGGGACCGAAACACCATATATTTT.

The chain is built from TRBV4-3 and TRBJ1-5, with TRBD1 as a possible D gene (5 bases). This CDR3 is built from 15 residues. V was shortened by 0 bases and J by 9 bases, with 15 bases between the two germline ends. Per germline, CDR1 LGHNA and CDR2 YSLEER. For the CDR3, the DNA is TGCGCCAGCAGCCAAGATACGACAGATTCGGTGCCCCAGCATTTT. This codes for CASSQDTTDSVPQHF.

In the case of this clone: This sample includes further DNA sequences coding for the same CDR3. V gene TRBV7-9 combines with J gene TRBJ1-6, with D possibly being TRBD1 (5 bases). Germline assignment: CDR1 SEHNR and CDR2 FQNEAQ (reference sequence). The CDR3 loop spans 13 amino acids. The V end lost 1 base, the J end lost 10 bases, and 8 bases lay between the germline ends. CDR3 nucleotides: TGTGCCAGCAGCTTAGGGGGCGGCTCACCCCTCCACTTT. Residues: CASSLGGGSPLHF. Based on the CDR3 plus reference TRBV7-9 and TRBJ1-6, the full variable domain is DTGVSQNPRHKITKRGQNVTFRCDPISEHNRLYWYRQTLGQGPEFLTYFQNEAQLEKSRLLSDRFSAERPKGSFSTLEIQRTEQGDSAMYLCASSLGGGSPLHFGNGTRLTVT.